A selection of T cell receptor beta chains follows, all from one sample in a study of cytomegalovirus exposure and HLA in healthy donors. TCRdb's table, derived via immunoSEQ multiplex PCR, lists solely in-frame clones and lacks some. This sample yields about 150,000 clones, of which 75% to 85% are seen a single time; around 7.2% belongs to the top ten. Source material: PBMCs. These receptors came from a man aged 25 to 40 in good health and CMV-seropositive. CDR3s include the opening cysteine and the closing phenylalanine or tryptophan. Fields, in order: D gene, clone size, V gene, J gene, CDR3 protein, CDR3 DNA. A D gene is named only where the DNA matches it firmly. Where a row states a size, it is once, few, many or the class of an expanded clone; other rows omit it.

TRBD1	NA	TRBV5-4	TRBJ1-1	CASSLQGARTEAFF	TGTGCCAGCAGCCTTCAGGGGGCGCGGACTGAAGCTTTCTTT
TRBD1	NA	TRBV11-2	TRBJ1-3	CASSLATGSGGNTIYF	TGTGCCAGCAGCTTAGCGACAGGGTCGGGGGGAAACACCATATATTTT
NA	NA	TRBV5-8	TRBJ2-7	CASSLGQGGVHEQYF	TGTGCCAGCAGCTTGGGACAGGGAGGAGTCCACGAGCAGTACTTC
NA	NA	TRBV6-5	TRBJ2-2	CASRDTNTGELFF	TGTGCCAGCAGAGACACGAACACCGGGGAGCTGTTTTTT
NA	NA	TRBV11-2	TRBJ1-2	CASSLEVGRYTF	TGTGCCAGCAGCTTAGAGGTTGGCCGCTACACCTTC
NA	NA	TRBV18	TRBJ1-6	CASSAGRNSPLHF	TGTGCCAGCTCAGCCGGGAGAAATTCACCCCTCCACTTT
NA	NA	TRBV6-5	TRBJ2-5	CLTSAGEAFRETQYF	TGTCTAACTTCAGCCGGGGAGGCATTCCGGGAGACCCAGTACTTC
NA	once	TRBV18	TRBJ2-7	CASSPTDISSFYEQYF	TGTGCCAGCTCACCGACGGACATTTCTTCCTTTTACGAGCAGTACTTC
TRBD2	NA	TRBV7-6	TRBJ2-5	CASSGGRVETQYF	TGTGCCAGCAGTGGCGGGAGGGTCGAGACCCAGTACTTC
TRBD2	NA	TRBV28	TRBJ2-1	CASSFWGLGSGATYNEQFF	TGTGCCAGCAGTTTTTGGGGTCTAGGTAGCGGGGCAACCTACAATGAGCAGTTCTTC
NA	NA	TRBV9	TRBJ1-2	CASSVDPGSSYGYTF	TGTGCCAGCAGCGTAGATCCGGGGTCGAGCTATGGCTACACCTTC
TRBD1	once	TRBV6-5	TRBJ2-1	CASSPGTGFLAKQFF	TGTGCCAGCAGTCCCGGGACAGGGTTCCTAGCGAAGCAGTTCTTC
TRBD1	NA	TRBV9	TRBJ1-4	CASSGQGAGEKLFF	TGTGCCAGCAGCGGACAGGGGGCGGGTGAAAAACTGTTTTTT
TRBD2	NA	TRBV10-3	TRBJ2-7	CAIAGTAGGTYEQYF	TGTGCCATCGCGGGAACAGCGGGAGGAACCTACGAGCAGTACTTC
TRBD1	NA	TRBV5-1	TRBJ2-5	CASSSGQGETQYF	TGCGCCAGCAGCTCAGGACAGGGTGAGACCCAGTACTTC
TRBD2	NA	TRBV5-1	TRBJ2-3	CASSFRTSGRVDTQYF	TGCGCCAGCAGCTTCCGGACTAGCGGGAGGGTAGATACGCAGTATTTT
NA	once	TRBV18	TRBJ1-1	CASSPLTGSLEAFF	TGTGCCAGCTCACCGTTAACAGGTTCACTGGAAGCTTTCTTT
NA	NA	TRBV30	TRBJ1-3	CAWTRGSGNTIYF	TGTGCCTGGACCAGGGGTTCTGGAAACACCATATATTTT
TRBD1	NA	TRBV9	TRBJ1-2	CASSGGGTGRGNYGYTF	TGTGCCAGCAGCGGCGGCGGGACAGGTCGAGGGAACTATGGCTACACCTTC
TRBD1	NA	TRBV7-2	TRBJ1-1	CASRDRGETEAFF	TGTGCCAGCCGGGACAGGGGGGAAACTGAAGCTTTCTTT
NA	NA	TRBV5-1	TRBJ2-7	CASSFYGQSQDEQYF	TGCGCCAGCAGCTTTTACGGCCAGTCGCAGGACGAGCAGTACTTC
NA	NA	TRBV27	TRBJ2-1	CASSTPSIANYNEQFF	TGTGCCAGCAGTACTCCCTCGATTGCCAACTACAATGAGCAGTTCTTC
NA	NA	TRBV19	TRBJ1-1	CASTDGLWGDTEAFF	TGTGCCAGTACCGACGGTCTCTGGGGGGACACTGAAGCTTTCTTT
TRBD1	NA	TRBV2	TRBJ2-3	CASMTGLSTDTQYF	TGTGCCAGCATGACAGGGTTATCCACAGATACGCAGTATTTT
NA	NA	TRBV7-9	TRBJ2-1	CASSTRNEQFF	TGTGCCAGCAGCACCCGGAATGAGCAGTTCTTC
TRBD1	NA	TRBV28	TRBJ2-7	CASSLVRDRNYEQYF	TGTGCCAGCAGTTTAGTCCGGGACAGGAACTACGAGCAGTACTTC
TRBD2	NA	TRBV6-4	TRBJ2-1	CASSLAGGVHNEQFF	TGTGCCAGCAGTCTAGCGGGTGGGGTACACAATGAGCAGTTCTTC
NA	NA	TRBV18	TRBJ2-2	CASSPPSANTGELFF	TGTGCCAGCTCACCACCATCCGCGAACACCGGGGAGCTGTTTTTT
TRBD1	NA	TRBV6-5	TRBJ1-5	CASNHDRGYVQPQHF	TGTGCCAGCAACCATGACAGGGGTTACGTCCAGCCCCAGCATTTT
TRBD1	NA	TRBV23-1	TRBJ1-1	CASSQSPGQEAFF	TGCGCCAGCAGTCAATCCCCGGGACAGGAAGCTTTCTTT
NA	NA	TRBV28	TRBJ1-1	CASRENVRTEAFF	TGTGCCAGCAGGGAGAACGTAAGAACTGAAGCTTTCTTT
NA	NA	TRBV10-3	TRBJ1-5	CAISESRDGPQHF	TGTGCCATCAGTGAGTCGCGGGATGGCCCCCAGCATTTT
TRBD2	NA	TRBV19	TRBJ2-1	CASSIVASGRYNEQFF	TGTGCCAGTAGTATAGTTGCTAGCGGGAGGTACAATGAGCAGTTCTTC
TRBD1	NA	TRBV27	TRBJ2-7	CASSETGVLYEQYF	TGTGCCAGCAGCGAGACAGGGGTTCTCTACGAGCAGTACTTC
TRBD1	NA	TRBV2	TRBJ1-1	CASSVQGDTEAFF	TGTGCCAGCAGTGTACAGGGGGACACTGAAGCTTTCTTT
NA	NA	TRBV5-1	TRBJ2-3	CASSLEARIGTDTQYF	TGCGCCAGCAGCTTGGAGGCTAGGATTGGCACAGATACGCAGTATTTT
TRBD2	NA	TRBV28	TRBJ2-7	CASSSYRSGRGYEQYF	TGTGCCAGCAGTTCCTACCGAAGCGGGAGAGGTTACGAGCAGTACTTC
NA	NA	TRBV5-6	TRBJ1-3	CASSPFSGNTIYF	TGTGCCAGCAGCCCCTTCTCTGGAAACACCATATATTTT
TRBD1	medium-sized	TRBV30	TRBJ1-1	CAWTQGLNTEAFF	TGTGCCTGGACACAGGGGCTGAACACTGAAGCTTTCTTT
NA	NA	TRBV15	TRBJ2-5	CATSIFRPDTSRETQYF	TGTGCCACCAGCATATTCCGCCCAGACACCTCAAGAGAGACCCAGTACTTC
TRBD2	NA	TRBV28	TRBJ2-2	CASRSGGGGAGELFF	TGTGCCAGCAGGTCGGGAGGGGGAGGTGCCGGGGAGCTGTTTTTT
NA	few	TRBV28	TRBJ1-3	CASSLHGGSGNTIYF	TGTGCCAGCAGCCTTCACGGGGGATCTGGAAACACCATATATTTT
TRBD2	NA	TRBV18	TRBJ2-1	CASSLDTSGRYEQFF	TGTGCCAGCTCACTAGATACTAGCGGGAGGTATGAGCAGTTCTTC
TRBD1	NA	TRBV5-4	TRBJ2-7	CASSSWTGTHEQYF	TGTGCCAGCAGCTCTTGGACAGGGACCCACGAGCAGTACTTC
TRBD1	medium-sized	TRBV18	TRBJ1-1	CASSPTGDTEAFF	TGTGCCAGCTCACCAACAGGGGACACTGAAGCTTTCTTT
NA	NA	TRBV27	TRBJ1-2	CASSASRAGFWGYTF	TGTGCCAGCAGCGCTTCCAGGGCCGGGTTTTGGGGCTACACCTTC
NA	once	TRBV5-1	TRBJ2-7	CASSLLGSSLYEQYF	TGCGCCAGCAGCTTACTCGGTTCCTCCCTATACGAGCAGTACTTC
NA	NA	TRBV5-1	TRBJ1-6	CASSHSNNSPLHF	TGCGCCAGCAGCCACTCGAACAATTCACCCCTCCACTTT
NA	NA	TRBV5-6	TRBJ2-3	CASIKGLYTDTQYF	TGTGCCAGCATTAAAGGACTTTACACAGATACGCAGTATTTT
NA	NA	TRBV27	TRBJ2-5	CASSSGTEARETQYF	TGTGCCAGCAGTTCCGGGACTGAGGCCCGAGAGACCCAGTACTTC
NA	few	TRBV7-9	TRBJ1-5	CASTIGGQPQHF	TGTGCCAGCACCATTGGAGGGCAGCCCCAGCATTTT
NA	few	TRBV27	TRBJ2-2	CASSHPRDSGELFF	TGTGCCAGCTCACACCCCAGGGATTCCGGGGAGCTGTTTTTT
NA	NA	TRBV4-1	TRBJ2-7	CASSQVHRPEQYF	TGCGCCAGCAGCCAAGTACACCGTCCGGAGCAGTACTTC